These 2 T cell receptor beta chains came from one sample sequenced in a study of cytotoxic CD8 clonotypes in ibrutinib-treated CLL. Sequencing was performed with immunoSEQ multiplex PCR; in TCRdb, only in-frame clones are kept and a portion is missing. The sample holds about 49,000 clones; 53% are singletons and the top ten take approximately 30%. The sequencing here drew on PBMCs, taken after 12 months of ibrutinib treatment. The receptors derive from a human donor with chronic lymphocytic leukemia.

This clone was observed once. The chain combines TRBV27 with TRBJ2-7, with a tentative D call TRBD1 (5 bases). V lost 4 bases and J 6 bases, leaving 10 bases between the germline ends. Germline V gene data show CDR1 as MNHEY and CDR2 as SMNVEV (reference sequence). The CDR3 has 12 residues. CDR3 region: CASSSTALEQYF. CDR3 nucleotide sequence: TGTGCCAGCAGTTCGACAGCCCTCGAGCAGTACTTC.

In its sample, this clone was seen a few times. The J gene is TRBJ1-5, the V gene TRBV4-2, with D possibly TRBD1 on 5 matching bases. Trimming pared 3 bases from V and 5 bases from J, leaving 8 bases between. Germline V lookup: CDR1 LGHNA, CDR2 YNFKEQ. The CDR3 sequence is 13 residues long. CDR3 sequence: CASSHGADQPQHF. The CDR3 DNA sequence: TGTGCCAGCAGCCATGGGGCCGATCAGCCCCAGCATTTT.